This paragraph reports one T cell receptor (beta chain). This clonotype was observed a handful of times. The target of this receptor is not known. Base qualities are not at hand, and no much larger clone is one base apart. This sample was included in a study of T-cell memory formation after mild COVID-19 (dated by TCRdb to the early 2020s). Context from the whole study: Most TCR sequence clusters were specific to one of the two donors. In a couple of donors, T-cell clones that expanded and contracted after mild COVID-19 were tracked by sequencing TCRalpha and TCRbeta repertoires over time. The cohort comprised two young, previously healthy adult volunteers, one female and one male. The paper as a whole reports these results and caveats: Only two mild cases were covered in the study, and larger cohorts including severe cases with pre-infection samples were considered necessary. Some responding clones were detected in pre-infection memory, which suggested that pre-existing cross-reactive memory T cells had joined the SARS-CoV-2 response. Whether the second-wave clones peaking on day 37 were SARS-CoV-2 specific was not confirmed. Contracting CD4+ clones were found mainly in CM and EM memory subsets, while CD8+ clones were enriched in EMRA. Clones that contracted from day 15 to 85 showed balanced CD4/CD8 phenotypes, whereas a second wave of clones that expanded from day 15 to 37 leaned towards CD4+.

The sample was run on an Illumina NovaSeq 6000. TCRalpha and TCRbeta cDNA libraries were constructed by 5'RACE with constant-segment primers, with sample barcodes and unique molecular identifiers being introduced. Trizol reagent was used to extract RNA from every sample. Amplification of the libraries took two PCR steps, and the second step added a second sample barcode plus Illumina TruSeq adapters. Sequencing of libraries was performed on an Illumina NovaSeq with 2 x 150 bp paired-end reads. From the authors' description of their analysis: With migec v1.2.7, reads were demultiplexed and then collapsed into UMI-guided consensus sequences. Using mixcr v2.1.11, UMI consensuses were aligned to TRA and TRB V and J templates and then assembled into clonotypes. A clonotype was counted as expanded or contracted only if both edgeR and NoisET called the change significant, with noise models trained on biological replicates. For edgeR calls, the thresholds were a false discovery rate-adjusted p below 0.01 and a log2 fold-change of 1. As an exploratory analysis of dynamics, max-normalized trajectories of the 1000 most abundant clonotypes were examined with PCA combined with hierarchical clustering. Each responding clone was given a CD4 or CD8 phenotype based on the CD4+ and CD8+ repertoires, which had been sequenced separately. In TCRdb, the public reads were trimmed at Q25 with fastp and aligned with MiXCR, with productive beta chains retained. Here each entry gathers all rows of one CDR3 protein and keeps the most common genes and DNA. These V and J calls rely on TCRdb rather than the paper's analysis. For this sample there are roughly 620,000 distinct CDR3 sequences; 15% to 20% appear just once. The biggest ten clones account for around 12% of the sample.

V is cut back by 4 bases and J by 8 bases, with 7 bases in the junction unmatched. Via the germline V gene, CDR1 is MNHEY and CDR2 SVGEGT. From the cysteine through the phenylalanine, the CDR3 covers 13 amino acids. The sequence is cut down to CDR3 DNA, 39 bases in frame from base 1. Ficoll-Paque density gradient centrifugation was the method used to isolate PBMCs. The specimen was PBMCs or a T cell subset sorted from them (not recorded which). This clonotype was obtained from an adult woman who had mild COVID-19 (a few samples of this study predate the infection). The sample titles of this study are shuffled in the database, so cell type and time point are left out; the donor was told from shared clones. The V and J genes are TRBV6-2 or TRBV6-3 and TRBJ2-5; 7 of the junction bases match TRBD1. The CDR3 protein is CASSLGTATTQYF. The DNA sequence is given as TGTGCCAGCAGTTTAGGGACAGCCACTACCCAGTACTTC.